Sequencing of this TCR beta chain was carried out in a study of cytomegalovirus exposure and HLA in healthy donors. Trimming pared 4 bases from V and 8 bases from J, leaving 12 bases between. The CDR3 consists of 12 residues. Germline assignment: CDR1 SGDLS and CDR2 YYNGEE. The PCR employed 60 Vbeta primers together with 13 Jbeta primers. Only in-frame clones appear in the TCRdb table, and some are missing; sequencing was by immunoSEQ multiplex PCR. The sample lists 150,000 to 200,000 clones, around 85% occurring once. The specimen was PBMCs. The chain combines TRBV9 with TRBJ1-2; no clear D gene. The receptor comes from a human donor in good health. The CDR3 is CASSTRGWGYTF. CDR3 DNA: TGTGCCAGCAGCACCAGAGGTTGGGGCTACACCTTC. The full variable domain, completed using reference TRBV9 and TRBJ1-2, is DSGVTQTPKHLITATGQRVTLRCSPRSGDLSVYWYQQSLDQGLQFLIQYYNGEERAKGNILERFSAQQFPDLHSELNLSSLELGDSALYFCASSTRGWGYTFGSGTRLTVV.